One sample yielded the 28 T cell receptor beta chains listed below, sequenced in a study of T cell responses to AZD1222 COVID-19 vaccine. Some clones are missing from TCRdb's copy, which holds only in-frame ones; the method was immunoSEQ multiplex PCR. The profile covers 120,000 to 150,000 clones, with 91% appearing a single time and approximately 5% taken by the ten largest. The input for sequencing was peripheral blood, taken on day 0 of AZD1222 vaccination. The receptors stem from an adult in good health.

The CDR3 region is CASSYGATSRNTEAFF. CDR3 DNA: TGTGCCAGCAGTTACGGTGCTACCAGCCGGAACACTGAAGCTTTCTTT. This rearrangement joins TRBV6-5 to TRBJ1-1; D gene uncertain. Germline V gene data show CDR1 as MNHEY and CDR2 as SVGAGI. The V end lost 2 bases, the J end lost 1 base, and 14 bases lay between the germline ends. The CDR3 is 16 residues long.

This clone has a single count. The gene calls are TRBV5-5 and TRBJ2-1; D may be TRBD1 (5 bases). V gave up 5 bases and J gave up 0 bases, with 15 bases separating them. The CDR3 has 16 residues. Germline V lookup: CDR1 SGHKS, CDR2 YYEKEE (reference sequence). The CDR3, as DNA: TGTGCCAGCAGTTTTACAGGTCTTGCCTCCTACAATGAGCAGTTCTTC. Translated: CASSFTGLASYNEQFF.

The chain links TRBV10-1 to TRBJ1-2; 7 bases match TRBD1. Germline V gives CDR1 WNHNN, CDR2 SYGVQD (reference sequence). Unmatched junction bases numbered 8, after V lost 5 bases and J lost 8 bases. This CDR3 has 13 amino acids. The CDR3, as DNA: TGCGCCAGCAGTCCTCAGGAAGGGGGCGGCTACACCTTC. This codes for CASSPQEGGGYTF.

The chain couples TRBV28 to TRBJ2-5; D gene uncertain. V was clipped by 5 bases and J by 2 bases, with 24 bases between them. Per the germline V gene, CDR1 is MDHEN and CDR2 is SYDVKM. The CDR3 length is 18 residues. CDR3 sequence: CASSPKTKRSLLQETQYF. CDR3 nucleotides: TGTGCCAGCAGTCCTAAGACGAAGAGATCCCTGTTACAAGAGACCCAGTACTTC.

The rearrangement uses TRBV27 and TRBJ1-1, with D unresolved. The CDR3 is made up of 14 amino acids. Trimming left V 8 bases short and J 4 bases short, with 17 bases between. Looked up from germline, CDR1 is MNHEY and CDR2 is SMNVEV (reference sequence). CDR3 region: CASGSPAWGTEAFF. DNA of the CDR3: TGTGCCAGCGGGTCGCCCGCCTGGGGCACTGAAGCTTTCTTT.

This chain joins TRBV9 and TRBJ1-1, with D possibly matching TRBD1 (6 bases). This CDR3 is 14 amino acids long. Germline lookup yields CDR1 SGDLS and CDR2 YYNGEE. Trimming cost V 3 bases and J 4 bases, with 13 bases left between them. Here the CDR3 reads CASSATTGFTEAFF. CDR3 coding DNA: TGTGCCAGCAGCGCTACTACAGGGTTCACTGAAGCTTTCTTT.

The chain has TRBV19 and TRBJ2-1; 7 bases agree with TRBD2. The CDR3 is made up of 16 amino acids. V lost 3 bases, J lost 10 bases, and 15 bases stayed unmatched. Germline lookup yields CDR1 LNHDA and CDR2 SQIVND (reference sequence). CDR3 sequence reads: CASSMSGWEGSLEQFF. As DNA, the CDR3 is TGTGCCAGTAGTATGTCGGGGTGGGAGGGGTCTTTGGAGCAGTTCTTC.

The J gene is TRBJ1-2, the V gene TRBV7-9, with TRBD1 identical over 7 bases. The germline CDR1 and CDR2 sequences are SEHNR and FQNEAQ (reference sequence). V lost 2 bases, J lost 2 bases, and 8 bases stayed unmatched. This CDR3 region has 16 residues. The CDR3 spells CASSLLTGVSNYGYTF. Written as DNA, the CDR3 is TGTGCCAGCAGCTTACTAACAGGGGTTAGCAACTATGGCTACACCTTC.

The CDR3 DNA is TGTGCCAGCAGCTCTCGATTACAAGAGACCCAGTACTTC. This translates into CASSSRLQETQYF. The chain links TRBV5-5 to TRBJ2-5; no clear D gene. CDR1 and CDR2 (germline): SGHKS, YYEKEE (reference sequence). This CDR3 is 13 amino acids long. V lost 3 bases and J 2 bases, leaving 8 bases between the germline ends.

The chain has TRBV9 and TRBJ2-3, with D unclear. Looked up from germline, CDR1 is SGDLS and CDR2 is YYNGEE. CDR3 size: 15 residues. V was pared by 4 bases and J by 0 bases, with 12 bases between. CDR3 sequence (DNA): TGTGCCAGCAGCTCCCGGAGAAACAGCACAGATACGCAGTATTTT. Its translation: CASSSRRNSTDTQYF. Combining the CDR3 with reference TRBV9 and TRBJ2-3 gives the whole variable domain DSGVTQTPKHLITATGQRVTLRCSPRSGDLSVYWYQQSLDQGLQFLIQYYNGEERAKGNILERFSAQQFPDLHSELNLSSLELGDSALYFCASSSRRNSTDTQYFGPGTRLTVL.

This chain connects TRBV30 to TRBJ1-2; no clear D gene. Deletions cut 8 bases from V and 6 bases from J, with 16 bases between. From germline, CDR1 is GTSNPN and CDR2 SVGIG (reference sequence). The CDR3 extends over 12 amino acids. The CDR3 region is CAGSPDVNGYTF. The CDR3 region has the DNA TGTGCCGGAAGTCCGGACGTTAATGGCTACACCTTC.

V is TRBV28 and J is TRBJ1-1; D is possibly TRBD1 (6 bases). The CDR3 extends over 14 amino acids. Trimming took 4 bases from V and 0 from J, leaving 9 bases between them. From germline, CDR1 is MDHEN and CDR2 SYDVKM. The CDR3 nucleotides are TGTGCCAGCAGTTCTGGACAGATGAACACTGAAGCTTTCTTT. It specifies CASSSGQMNTEAFF.

The chain is built from TRBV28 and TRBJ2-2, with TRBD1 matching 8 bases. This CDR3 spans 17 amino acids. The junction had 12 bases not matched to a gene; V was cut back by 4 bases and J by 5 bases. The germline gives CDR1 MDHEN, CDR2 SYDVKM. CDR3 sequence: CASSSLIRTGWTGELFF. The CDR3 region has the DNA TGTGCCAGCAGTTCCCTAATTCGGACAGGGTGGACCGGGGAGCTGTTTTTT.

The CDR3 loop is CASSRTENTEAFF. For the CDR3, the DNA is TGTGCCAGCTCACGGACGGAGAACACTGAAGCTTTCTTT. The chain joins TRBV18 to TRBJ1-1; D ambiguous. Trimming left V 4 bases short and J 1 base short, with 7 bases between. This CDR3 region has 13 residues. Germline V gene sequence: CDR1 KGHSH, CDR2 LQKENI. Supplemented by reference TRBV18 and TRBJ1-1, the full variable domain reads NAGVMQNPRHLVRRRGQEARLRCSPMKGHSHVYWYRQLPEEGLKFMVYLQKENIIDESGMPKERFSAEFPKEGPSILRIQQVVRGDSAAYFCASSRTENTEAFFGQGTRLTVV.

V is TRBV28 and J is TRBJ1-4, with D maybe TRBD1 (5 bases). CDR3 length equals 14 residues. Germline CDR1 reads MDHEN; CDR2 reads SYDVKM. Trimming took 6 bases from V and 6 from J, leaving 14 bases between them. The CDR3 loop is CASSPRGTDEKLFF. As DNA, the CDR3 is TGTGCCAGCAGCCCCCGGGGGACGGATGAAAAACTGTTTTTT.

V gene TRBV18 combines with J gene TRBJ2-3; D is undetermined. V gave up 5 bases and J gave up 4 bases, with 16 bases separating them. The CDR3 length is 15 residues. CDR1 and CDR2 from the germline V gene are KGHSH and LQKENI. The CDR3 region has the DNA TGTGCCAGCTCAACCGGACGAACCGGGCCAGATACGCAGTATTTT. Translating gives CASSTGRTGPDTQYF.

The chain links TRBV5-1 to TRBJ2-6; D remains unclear. CDR1 SGHRS and CDR2 YFSETQ come from the germline V gene. The CDR3 runs 15 residues. V was trimmed by 0 bases and J by 0 bases, leaving 4 bases between them. In nucleotides, the CDR3 is TGCGCCAGCAGCTTGGGGCCCTCTGGGGCCAACGTCCTGACTTTC. This gives the protein CASSLGPSGANVLTF.

The rearrangement joins TRBV9 to TRBJ1-3; D gene ambiguous. The CDR3 is 15 residues long. Germline V gene data show CDR1 as SGDLS and CDR2 as YYNGEE. Between the trimmed V and J ends, which lost 0 bases and 4 bases, there was a span of 11 bases. CDR3 amino acids: CASSVEGGRGNTIYF. In DNA, the CDR3 is TGTGCCAGCAGCGTAGAGGGAGGGAGAGGAAACACCATATATTTT.

The chain employs TRBV7-2 and TRBJ1-4; no reliable D call. Trimming pared 0 bases from V and 7 bases from J, leaving 9 bases between. The germline V gene encodes CDR1 SGHTA and CDR2 FQGNSA. The CDR3 spans 14 residues. CDR3 in DNA: TGTGCCAGCAGCTTAGCGGGGTTTAGTGAAAAACTGTTTTTT. It is translated as CASSLAGFSEKLFF.

The V call is TRBV5-5, the J call TRBJ1-1; D unresolved. The CDR3 extends over 13 amino acids. Trimming took 2 bases from V and 8 from J, leaving 13 bases between them. CDR1 SGHKS and CDR2 YYEKEE come from the germline V gene (reference sequence). The CDR3 spells CASSFNIGGEAFF. The CDR3 coding sequence is TGTGCCAGCAGCTTTAATATTGGTGGAGAAGCTTTCTTT.

This chain links TRBV19 with TRBJ2-7; D is perhaps TRBD1 or TRBD2 (5 bases each). Trimming pared 3 bases from V and 4 bases from J, leaving 16 bases between. The CDR3 consists of 15 residues. Germline loops: CDR1 LNHDA, CDR2 SQIVND (reference sequence). The CDR3 loop reads CASSIGQGPNYEQYF. The CDR3 nucleotides are TGTGCCAGTAGTATCGGGCAGGGACCTAATTACGAGCAGTACTTC.

This chain joins TRBV4-3 and TRBJ2-3; TRBD2 matches at 13 bases. The CDR3 totals 18 residues. Germline V CDR1 and CDR2: LGHNA, YSLEER. The trim removed 0 bases at V and 1 base at J, leaving 4 bases unmatched. DNA of the CDR3: TGCGCCAGCAGCCAAGATGTGACTAGCGGGAGGCGCACAGATACGCAGTATTTT. It encodes CASSQDVTSGRRTDTQYF.

The rearrangement uses TRBV6-1 and TRBJ2-7; 8 positions agree with TRBD1. There are 15 residues in the CDR3. CDR1 is MNHNS, CDR2 SASEGT, per germline. V trimming: 0 bases; J trimming: 2 bases; junction bases outside the gene matches: 3. The CDR3 DNA sequence: TGTGCCAGCAGTGAAGCCGGGACAGGAACCTACGAGCAGTACTTC. This codes for CASSEAGTGTYEQYF.

The chain couples TRBV25-1 to TRBJ2-3, with 7 bases aligning to TRBD2. Germline values: CDR1 MGHDK, CDR2 SYGVNS. The CDR3 spans 14 residues. J gave up 2 bases and V 6 bases, and 5 bases lay outside the gene matches. The chain's CDR3 is CASSVSGTTDTQYF. CDR3 nucleotides: TGTGCCAGCAGCGTCAGCGGGACCACAGATACGCAGTATTTT. The full variable domain, rest sourced from reference TRBV25-1 and TRBJ2-3, is EADIYQTPRYLVIGTGKKITLECSQTMGHDKMYWYQQDPGMELHLIHYSYGVNSTEKGDLSSESTVSRIRTEHFPLTLESARPSHTSQYLCASSVSGTTDTQYFGPGTRLTVL.

The chain links TRBV4-3 to TRBJ2-1; TRBD1 matches at 10 bases. Trimming removed 2 bases from V and 6 bases from J; junction bases left unmatched: 1. The CDR3 spans 14 residues. Germline V CDR1 and CDR2: LGHNA, YSLEER. For the CDR3, the DNA is TGCGCCAGCAGCCAAAGGACAGGGGGCAATGAGCAGTTCTTC. Protein: CASSQRTGGNEQFF.

In nucleotides, the CDR3 is TGTGCCAGCAGCCAAGCAGGCAGGGAGACCCAGTACTTC. This codes for CASSQAGRETQYF. The rearrangement links TRBV3-1 (or the pseudogene TRBV3-2) to TRBJ2-5; no definite D call. Trimming stripped 1 base from V and 5 bases from J, with 8 bases between. Germline assignment: CDR1 LGHDT and CDR2 YNNKEL (reference sequence). The CDR3 consists of 13 residues.

This chain connects TRBV9 to TRBJ2-2; TRBD1 is a possible D gene (7 bases). The CDR3 totals 16 residues. Trimming cost V 3 bases and J 6 bases, with 18 bases left between them. Looked up from germline, CDR1 is SGDLS and CDR2 is YYNGEE. The CDR3 sequence is CASSGDREEGSGELFF. As DNA, the CDR3 is TGTGCCAGCAGCGGAGACAGGGAGGAGGGTTCCGGGGAGCTGTTTTTT.

This chain uses TRBV29-1 with TRBJ2-3, with TRBD2 matching 16 bases. With V trimmed by 4 bases and J by 5 bases, 6 bases remained unmatched. The CDR3 contains 16 residues. Germline V gene data show CDR1 as SQVTM and CDR2 as ANQGSEA. The CDR3 loop is CSVGGTSGRAGDTQYF. The CDR3 DNA reads TGCAGCGTTGGGGGGACTAGCGGGAGGGCAGGAGATACGCAGTATTTT.